The present entry profiles one TCR beta chain with its context. What antigen it recognizes has not been identified. Qualities for individual bases were not recorded, and no much larger clone is one base off. Trimming at the junction amounts to 2 bases on V and 5 bases on J, and the germline ends lie 13 bases apart. The germline V gene gives CDR1 as SGHTA and CDR2 as FQGNSA. Inclusive of the bounding cysteine and phenylalanine, the CDR3 is 16 residues long. Of all the DNA, just the CDR3 is kept, 48 bases in frame from base 1. Per the publication, the time point label means: baseline before first vaccination. The vaccinee samples were drawn from two UK trials, COV001 and COV002, one of which was a single-blind randomized controlled phase 2/3 trial testing AZD1222 (ChAdOx1 nCoV-19) in healthy adults. For TCRbeta chain sequencing, PBMC samples from trial participants were taken at day 0 and at day 28 after the second dose.

This specimen comes from a study of T cell responses to AZD1222 COVID-19 vaccine (dated by TCRdb to about 2021). Describing the broader study: AZD1222 recipients with second doses at about 4 weeks or about 12 weeks were pooled, because spike-specific TCR depth and breadth did not differ between schedules. TCR sequencing covered some 250 trial participants: about 210 given two doses of AZD1222 and 26 given two doses of MenACWY control vaccine. Trial participants were enrolled into age subgroups of 18-55, 56-69 and 70-plus years, which contained 148, 28 and 57 TCR-sequenced participants, respectively. Broader findings and caveats from the paper: Vaccine-associated CD4 TCRs spanned the whole spike protein, with dominant responses in regions 160-218 and 743-854. Because no samples from the day 14 peak response were available, repertoires could be characterized only after the peak T cell response. Participants were mostly white British, with more females than males. The authors suggested clonal diversity may have been underestimated. The 56-69-year group was small, and its depth increase did not reach significance, likely because of low power. A significant rise in spike-specific TCR breadth and depth was observed after two AZD1222 doses relative to day 0 and relative to MenACWY recipients. Epitopes outside the regions mutated in the B.1.351 and B.1.1.7 variants were reportedly recognized by nearly half of the unique spike-specific TCRs. Conclusions about previously exposed vaccinees were limited because only 5 or 6 AZD1222 recipients were SARS-CoV-2 seropositive at baseline.

The CDR3 regions of human TCRbeta chains were subjected to immunosequencing. Under the source paper's analysis protocol: Repertoire TCRs were matched against a reference library of SARS-CoV-2-specific TCRs generated with the MIRA antigen-specificity platform. Breadth was defined as the fraction of unique TCRs that were SARS-CoV-2-associated, and depth was defined as the fraction of total T cells that were SARS-CoV-2-associated. Using the MIRA data, every spike-specific TCR was mapped to the spike region that the TCR reacted to and assigned to either a CD4 or a CD8 class. Log10-transformed breadth and depth values were compared by one-way ANOVA with Sidak's multiple comparisons tests. In TCRdb, the immuneACCESS table is reduced to in-frame sequences with V and J assigned. These tables do not hold every clone; where another copy was compared, an unresolved V gene accounts for under half, and the others remain unexplained. V, J and clone size were drawn from that table, and D and trimming were deduced from the DNA. This sample gives 150,000 to 200,000 clones in total; about nine tenths of them show up just once. Together, the top ten hold around 1.3% of the sample.

Rearrangement joined TRBV7-2 to TRBJ1-6; the D gene is perhaps TRBD1, from 5 matching bases. Sample: peripheral blood, taken on day 0 of AZD1222 vaccination. The source of this sequence is an adult in good health. The encoded CDR3 is CASSLIGGGNNSPLHF. The bases are TGTGCCAGCAGCTTAATCGGGGGGGGGAATAATTCACCCCTCCACTTT. Here the CDR3 is joined to the reference TRBV7-2 and TRBJ1-6 genes, and the full variable domain is: GAGVSQSPSNKVTEKGKDVELRCDPISGHTALYWYRQSLGQGLEFLIYFQGNSAPDKSGLPSDRFSAERTGGSVSTLTIQRTQQEDSAVYLCASSLIGGGNNSPLHFGNGTRLTVT.